Below are 12 T cell receptor beta chains sequenced from a single sample in a study of identical twins' blood T cells. Each CDR3 protein is one row after TCRdb ran MiXCR on the 5' RACE reads. Among hundreds of thousands of distinct CDR3 sequences listed, more than 25% were seen once. Sequencing was carried out using PBMCs. The source is a woman aged 18-55 years in good health.

This clonotype came up a few times. J is TRBJ2-1 and V is TRBV29-1, with D perhaps TRBD1 (6 bases). This CDR3 is 14 amino acids long. V was clipped by 4 bases and J by 8 bases, with 18 bases between them. Per germline, CDR1 SQVTM and CDR2 ANQGSEA. The CDR3 spells CSVGAWGQRDEQFF. CDR3 DNA sequence: TGCAGCGTTGGTGCTTGGGGGCAGAGGGATGAGCAGTTCTTC.

On this clonotype: A much larger clone lies a single base off, so this may be a read error. The rearrangement joins TRBV5-1 to TRBJ1-1, with D perhaps TRBD1 (5 bases). The V gene lost 4 bases and the J gene lost 4 bases, with 11 bases spanning the gap. In germline, CDR1 is SGHRS, CDR2 YFSETQ. The CDR3 runs 13 residues. This CDR3 reads CASSGAGSTEAFF. CDR3 sequence (DNA): TGCGCCAGCAGCGGCGCAGGGAGCACTGAAGCTTTCTTT.

This clonotype has at least ten counts. The V gene is TRBV2, the J gene TRBJ1-1; D not resolved. The V gene's germline CDR1 is SNHLY and CDR2 FYNNEI. Deletions cut 0 bases from V and 6 bases from J, with 8 bases between. The CDR3 extends over 13 amino acids. CDR3 protein: CASSEARMAEAFF. As DNA, the CDR3 is TGTGCCAGCAGTGAAGCCAGGATGGCTGAAGCTTTCTTT.

This clonotype turned up a few times. The chain links TRBV4-1 to TRBJ2-1; no clear D. In germline, CDR1 is MGHRA, CDR2 YSYEKL. V was trimmed by 7 bases and J by 0 bases, leaving 13 bases between them. The length of the CDR3 is 15 residues. The CDR3 coding sequence is TGCGCCAGCACCCTAGACGGTCGCTCCTACAATGAGCAGTTCTTC. Translation: CASTLDGRSYNEQFF.

In its sample, this clonotype was seen a few times. The CDR3 region has the DNA TGTGCCAGCAGCTTAAAGGGGGCTAATGAAAAACTGTTTTTT. As protein: CASSLKGANEKLFF. J is TRBJ1-4 and V is TRBV7-9; possibly TRBD1 for D (6 bases). V lost 2 bases and J lost 3, with 7 bases in between. The CDR3 has 14 residues. Germline CDR1 reads SEHNR; CDR2 reads FQNEAQ (reference sequence).

This chain uses TRBV28 with TRBJ1-6, with TRBD1 as a possible D gene (5 bases). Germline CDR1 is MDHEN and CDR2 is SYDVKM. The V end lost 2 bases, the J end lost 7 bases, and 9 bases lay between the germline ends. The CDR3 runs 14 residues. CDR3 amino acids: CASSLRQTNSPLHF. CDR3 in DNA: TGTGCCAGCAGTTTACGACAGACGAATTCACCCCTCCACTTT.

Many counts were recorded for this clonotype. The chain carries TRBV20-1 and TRBJ1-1, with a weak D call TRBD1 (6 bases). V was shortened by 3 bases and J by 1 base, with 9 bases between the two germline ends. In germline, CDR1 is DFQATT, CDR2 SNEGSKA (reference sequence). CDR3 length: 13 amino acids. CDR3 residues: CSASGQTNTEAFF. CDR3 DNA: TGCAGTGCTAGCGGACAGACGAACACTGAAGCTTTCTTT.

This CDR3 reads CASSSRFRHQPQHF. The CDR3 DNA sequence: TGTGCCAGCAGTTCGAGGTTCAGGCATCAGCCCCAGCATTTT. The J gene is TRBJ1-5, the V gene TRBV27; D remains unclear. The V end lost 4 bases, the J end lost 5 bases, and 12 bases lay between the germline ends. The CDR3 has 14 residues. The germline gives CDR1 MNHEY, CDR2 SMNVEV (reference sequence).

This clonotype was found a few times. V and J are TRBV9 and TRBJ2-7, with D unclear. With 0 bases removed from V and 1 base from J, the gap between germline ends came to 11 bases. The CDR3 sequence is 15 residues long. Germline CDR1 SGDLS, CDR2 YYNGEE. The CDR3 DNA reads as TGTGCCAGCAGCGTAGCAGGAGCCAGATCCTACGAGCAGTACTTC. Encoded protein: CASSVAGARSYEQYF.

This clonotype was seen only a few times. DNA of the CDR3: TGTGCCAGCAGCCCAGCTTCTAGAGCCGGGGAGCTGTTTTTT. Translating it yields CASSPASRAGELFF. This rearrangement joins TRBV9 to TRBJ2-2; no clear D gene. V lost 4 bases to trimming and J lost 6 bases, with 13 bases between them. In germline, CDR1 is SGDLS, CDR2 YYNGEE. The CDR3 spans 14 residues.

A few counts support this clonotype. The CDR3 does not close with the conserved phenylalanine or tryptophan, likely indicating a read error. The chain joins TRBV5-1 to TRBJ1-1; D gene ambiguous. The V end was cut by 0 bases, the J end by 3 bases, with 15 bases between. Germline V gives CDR1 SGHRS, CDR2 YFSETQ. The CDR3 is 16 residues long. The DNA for the CDR3 is TGCGCCAGCAGCTTGGCCCTCACAGTCAGCGACACTGAAGCTTTCCTT. It translates to CASSLALTVSDTEAFL.

The V and J genes are TRBV9 and TRBJ2-7; D not certain. The CDR3 has 14 amino acids. V dropped 0 bases and J dropped 0 bases, with 7 bases sitting between them. Looked up from germline, CDR1 is SGDLS and CDR2 is YYNGEE. The CDR3 region has the DNA TGTGCCAGCAGCGTAGACCCGAGCTCCTACGAGCAGTACTTC. Translated: CASSVDPSSYEQYF.